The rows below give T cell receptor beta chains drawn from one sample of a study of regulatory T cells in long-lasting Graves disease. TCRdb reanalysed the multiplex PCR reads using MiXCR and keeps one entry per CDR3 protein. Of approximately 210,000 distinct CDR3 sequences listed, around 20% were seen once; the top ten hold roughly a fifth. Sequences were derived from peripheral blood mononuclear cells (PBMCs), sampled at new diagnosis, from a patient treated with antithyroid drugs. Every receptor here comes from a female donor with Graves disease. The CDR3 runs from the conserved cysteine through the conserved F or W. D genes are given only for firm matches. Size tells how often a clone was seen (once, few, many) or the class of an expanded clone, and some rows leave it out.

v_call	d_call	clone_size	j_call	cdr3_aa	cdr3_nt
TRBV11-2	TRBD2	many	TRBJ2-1	CASSSISGRPKGQFF	TGTGCCAGCAGCTCAATAAGCGGGAGGCCAAAGGGGCAGTTCTTC
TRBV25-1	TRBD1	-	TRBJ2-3	CASGTGTSTDTQYF	TGTGCCAGCGGGACAGGCACTAGCACAGATACGCAGTATTTT
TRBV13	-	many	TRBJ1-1	CASSPGAEHGEAFF	TGTGCCAGCAGCCCCGGCGCGGAGCATGGTGAAGCTTTCTTT
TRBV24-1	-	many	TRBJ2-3	CATSEPQGDTQYF	TGTGCCACCAGTGAGCCTCAGGGAGATACGCAGTATTTT
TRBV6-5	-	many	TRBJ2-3	CASSYGAPSTDTQYF	TGTGCCAGCAGTTACGGGGCCCCTAGCACAGATACGCAGTATTTT
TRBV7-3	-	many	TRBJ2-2	CASSPLAAGELFF	TGTGCCAGCAGCCCCTTGGCTGCCGGGGAGCTGTTTTTT
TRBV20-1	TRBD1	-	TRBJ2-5	CSASTGTGWETQYF	TGCAGTGCTAGTACGGGGACAGGGTGGGAGACCCAGTACTTC
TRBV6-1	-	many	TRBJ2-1	CASARKTGRLLQFF	TGTGCCAGCGCGAGAAAAACCGGGAGATTACTGCAGTTCTTC
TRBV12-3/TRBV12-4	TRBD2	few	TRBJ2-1	CASSFSSGSNEQFF	TGTGCCAGCAGTTTTAGTAGCGGGAGCAATGAGCAGTTCTTC
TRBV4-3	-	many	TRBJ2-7	CASSQLPSYEQYF	TGCGCCAGCAGCCAACTACCTTCCTACGAGCAGTACTTC
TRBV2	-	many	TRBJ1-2	CASRADLGGYTF	TGTGCCAGCAGGGCAGACTTAGGGGGCTACACCTTC
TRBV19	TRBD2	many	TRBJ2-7	CASSWTSETYEQYF	TGTGCCAGTAGCTGGACTAGCGAGACCTACGAGCAGTACTTC
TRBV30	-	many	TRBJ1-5	CAWSVSTSGGPQHF	TGTGCCTGGAGTGTATCTACCAGCGGGGGGCCCCAGCATTTT
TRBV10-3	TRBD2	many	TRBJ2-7	CAISESPSGRESYEQYF	TGTGCCATCAGTGAGTCCCCTAGCGGGAGGGAATCCTACGAGCAGTACTTC
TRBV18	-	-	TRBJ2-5	CASSLGQQQETQYF	TGTGCCAGCTCACTCGGACAGCAACAAGAGACCCAGTACTTC
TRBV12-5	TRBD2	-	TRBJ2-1	CASGWIVAGKLAGHNEQFF	TGTGCTAGTGGTTGGATTGTGGCCGGAAAACTAGCGGGGCACAATGAGCAGTTCTTC